This T cell receptor beta chain was profiled in a study of human T cells and chemical hapten exposure. Time point described: pre-sensitization, week 0. The treatment was: therapeutic diphenylcyclopropenone sensitization with weekly scalp DPC. Individual cDNA molecules received unique molecular identifiers in the library. TCRdb used MiXCR to reprocess the RACE reads, holding one entry per CDR3 protein. This table has about 380,000 distinct CDR3 sequences, 4.5% to 5.5% appearing once. V dropped 6 bases and J dropped 3 bases, with 18 bases sitting between them. This CDR3 is built from 14 residues. Germline V gene lookup returns CDR1 DFQATT and CDR2 SNEGSKA (reference sequence). Ten or more counts support this clonotype.

The chain is built from TRBV20-1 and TRBJ2-7; either TRBD1 or TRBD2 may supply D (5 bases each). The source material was whole blood, sampled in connection with sensitization to the hapten diphenylcyclopropenone (DPC). This TCR came from a woman in her 50s with alopecia areata. Some clones in this sample may be carry-over from other donors' samples. CDR3 amino acids: CSADPGGPGYEQYF. CDR3 nucleotides: TGCAGTGCCGACCCTGGGGGTCCTGGCTACGAGCAGTACTTC.